This T cell receptor (beta chain) came from a study of CD8 T cells in Susac syndrome. General study findings and limits: The TCR sequencing and HLA analysis in the study involved a relatively small number of individuals, as the study acknowledged.

Negative isolation yielded CD8+ and CD4+ T cells; FACS enriched TEMRA cells. V was clipped by 5 bases and J by 1 base, with 17 bases between them. The CDR3 is made up of 16 amino acids. Germline V gene sequence: CDR1 SEHNR, CDR2 FQNEAQ (reference sequence). Reverse transcription of 0.5 to 1 ug RNA was performed with random hexamers. immunoSEQ multiplex PCR amplified TCR beta CDR3 across 54 Vbeta, 13 Jbeta. TCRdb passed the immunoSEQ multiplex PCR reads through MiXCR, listing each CDR3 protein once. The sample has about 150,000 distinct CDR3 sequences, about 94% seen once. Turning to this clonotype: Its antigen is unidentified.

The sequencing sample was made of CD8+ T cells from PBMCs. The source is a human donor with multiple sclerosis. J is TRBJ1-1 and V is TRBV7-9; D gene unclear. CDR3 region: CASSPPILGGNTEAFF. DNA of the CDR3: TGTGCCAGCAGCCCCCCAATATTAGGAGGGAACACTGAAGCTTTCTTT. Variable domain in full (rest from reference TRBV7-9 and TRBJ1-1): DTGVSQNPRHKITKRGQNVTFRCDPISEHNRLYWYRQTLGQGPEFLTYFQNEAQLEKSRLLSDRFSAERPKGSFSTLEIQRTEQGDSAMYLCASSPPILGGNTEAFFGQGTRLTVV.